This passage covers 27 T cell receptor beta chains from one sample sequenced in a study of long-term antiretroviral therapy in people with HIV. Survey-level resolution applied to immunoSEQ assay v3.0. Profiled with immunoSEQ multiplex PCR; TCRdb holds only in-frame clones, not every one. The sample records about 12,000 clones, nearly 85% being singletons. The source material was unsorted PBMCs, sampled 3.4 years after starting antiretroviral therapy. The receptors shown here come from a middle-aged man with HIV.

J is TRBJ1-1 and V is TRBV5-8; unclear D gene. The germline V gene encodes CDR1 SGHTS and CDR2 YDEGEE. V lost 1 base and J lost 1, with 11 bases in between. The CDR3 totals 15 residues. The CDR3 coding sequence is TGTGCCAGCAGCTTGATCGGTCGTGGGAACACTGAAGCTTTCTTT. Its translation: CASSLIGRGNTEAFF.

CDR3 sequence reads: CASRRGQGVIGNTIYF. CDR3 coding DNA: TGTGCCAGCAGACGAGGACAGGGGGTCATTGGAAACACCATATATTTT. The chain is built from TRBV6-6 and TRBJ1-3; 10 positions match TRBD1. V shed 6 bases and J 3 bases; nucleotides not matched to a gene: 8. The CDR3 loop spans 16 amino acids. In germline, CDR1 is MNHNY, CDR2 SVGAGI (reference sequence).

This chain joins TRBV5-1 and TRBJ2-7; D could derive from TRBD1 or TRBD2 (5 bases each). V gave up 3 bases and J gave up 2 bases, with 18 bases separating them. This CDR3 spans 16 amino acids. Germline V gene sequence: CDR1 SGHRS, CDR2 YFSETQ. This CDR3 is CASSSGTSSIPYEQYF. CDR3 nucleotide sequence: TGCGCCAGCAGCTCCGGGACGTCAAGCATTCCCTACGAGCAGTACTTC. Complete variable domain (other parts from reference TRBV5-1 and TRBJ2-7): KAGVTQTPRYLIKTRGQQVTLSCSPISGHRSVSWYQQTPGQGLQFLFEYFSETQRNKGNFPGRFSGRQFSNSRSEMNVSTLELGDSALYLCASSSGTSSIPYEQYFGPGTRLTVT.

The V gene is TRBV12-2, the J gene TRBJ2-3; the D call of TRBD2 is as the table states it, not checked on the DNA. TRBV12-2 is a documented pseudogene. The CDR3 is made up of 15 amino acids. CDR3 sequence: CASRLGVYRTDTQYF. The CDR3 DNA reads as TGTGCAAGTCGCTTGGGAGTCTATCGCACAGATACGCAGTATTTT.

The chain couples TRBV7-8 to TRBJ2-1, with 11 nucleotides matching TRBD2. The germline V gene has CDR1 SGHVS and CDR2 FQNEAQ. Losses at the gene ends were 2 bases for V and 7 bases for J; bases not matched to a gene: 10. This CDR3 is built from 17 residues. CDR3 region: CASSLSLAGGPSNEQFF. Here the CDR3 DNA reads TGTGCCAGCAGCTTATCCTTAGCGGGAGGGCCCTCAAATGAGCAGTTCTTC.

The V and J genes are TRBV13 and TRBJ2-5, with TRBD2 identical over 9 bases. The V gene's germline CDR1 is PRHDT and CDR2 FYEKMQ (reference sequence). The length of the CDR3 is 15 residues. With V trimmed by 2 bases and J by 4 bases, 5 bases remained unmatched. This chain's CDR3 is CASSLLSGRGETQYF. The CDR3 DNA sequence: TGTGCCAGCAGCTTACTTAGCGGGAGAGGAGAGACCCAGTACTTC. The full variable domain, in which reference TRBV13 and TRBJ2-5 provide the parts outside the CDR3, is AAGVIQSPRHLIKEKRETATLKCYPIPRHDTVYWYQQGPGQDPQFLISFYEKMQSDKGSIPDRFSAQQFSDYHSELNMSSLELGDSALYFCASSLLSGRGETQYFGPGTRLLVL.

The rearrangement links TRBV27 to TRBJ1-2; TRBD1 might be the D (5 bases). The CDR3 spans 16 residues. Germline values: CDR1 MNHEY, CDR2 SMNVEV (reference sequence). V was shortened by 7 bases and J by 0 bases, with 18 bases between the two germline ends. The CDR3 here is CASKEIGAQANYGYTF. DNA of the CDR3: TGTGCCAGCAAAGAAATAGGGGCCCAAGCTAACTATGGCTACACCTTC.

The chain employs TRBV5-1 and TRBJ1-1; D is perhaps TRBD1 (5 bases). V was shortened by 5 bases and J by 5 bases, with 7 bases between the two germline ends. The germline V gene encodes CDR1 SGHRS and CDR2 YFSETQ. The CDR3 runs 11 residues. In nucleotides, the CDR3 is TGCGCCAGCAGTGGGGGGACTGAAGCTTTCTTT. The encoded protein is CASSGGTEAFF.

V usage is TRBV6-4 and J usage is TRBJ2-2; D might be TRBD2 (6 bases). CDR1 and CDR2 from the germline V gene are MRHNA and SNTAGT. This CDR3 has 14 amino acids. The germline V and J ends were trimmed by 7 bases and 1 base, with 10 bases remaining between them. The CDR3 spells CASKQEGNTGELFF. The CDR3 DNA sequence: TGTGCCAGCAAGCAGGAGGGGAACACCGGGGAGCTGTTTTTT.

The rearrangement links TRBV7-6 to TRBJ2-1, with 12 positions matching TRBD2. With 5 bases clipped from V and 9 bases from J, the junction kept 5 bases outside the gene matches. The CDR3 is 14 amino acids. The germline gives CDR1 SGHVS, CDR2 FNYEAQ. CDR3: CASSKTSGSAEQFF. CDR3 in DNA: TGTGCCAGCAGCAAGACTAGCGGGAGTGCTGAGCAGTTCTTC.

The V and J genes are TRBV5-6 and TRBJ1-2, with D perhaps matching TRBD1 (6 bases). Trimming took off 1 base at V and 2 bases at J, with 9 bases between the two ends. This CDR3 contains 14 residues. In germline, CDR1 is SGHDT, CDR2 YYEEEE. CDR3 region: CASSLLGANYGYTF. CDR3 bases: TGTGCCAGCAGCTTGTTGGGGGCGAACTATGGCTACACCTTC.

The V call is TRBV28, the J call TRBJ2-5, with D possibly TRBD1 on 6 matching bases. The CDR3 length is 14 residues. The germline V and J ends were trimmed by 2 bases and 3 bases, with 10 bases remaining between them. From germline, CDR1 is MDHEN and CDR2 SYDVKM. The DNA for the CDR3 is TGTGCCAGCAGTTTAACGGGACAAAAAGAGACCCAGTACTTC. Protein: CASSLTGQKETQYF.

The chain has TRBV29-1 and TRBJ1-2, with unresolved D. This CDR3 region has 13 residues. V dropped 0 bases and J dropped 1 base, with 6 bases sitting between them. Germline loops: CDR1 SQVTM, CDR2 ANQGSEA. This chain's CDR3 is CSVEDIDNYGYTF. The DNA for the CDR3 is TGCAGCGTTGAAGATATTGATAACTATGGCTACACCTTC. The full variable domain, with the rest looked up from reference TRBV29-1 and TRBJ1-2, is SAVISQKPSRDICQRGTSLTIQCQVDSQVTMMFWYRQQPGQSLTLIATANQGSEATYESGFVIDKFPISRPNLTFSTLTVSNMSPEDSSIYLCSVEDIDNYGYTFGSGTRLTVV.

The chain links TRBV7-2 to TRBJ1-1; D ambiguous. Germline CDR1 and CDR2: SGHTA and FQGNSA. V lost 1 base and J 6 bases, leaving 12 bases between the germline ends. This CDR3 spans 14 amino acids. CDR3: CASSLGRVLAEAFF. As DNA, the CDR3 is TGTGCCAGCAGCTTAGGACGGGTCTTGGCTGAAGCTTTCTTT.

The chain couples TRBV7-9 to TRBJ2-2, with D perhaps being TRBD1 or TRBD2 (5 bases each). The V end was cut by 5 bases, the J end by 5 bases, with 12 bases between. The CDR3 has 14 amino acids. Germline V CDR1 and CDR2: SEHNR, FQNEAQ (reference sequence). The CDR3 is CASSQSRETGELFF. The DNA of the CDR3 is TGTGCCAGCAGCCAAAGCAGGGAGACCGGGGAGCTGTTTTTT. Variable domain in full (rest from reference TRBV7-9 and TRBJ2-2): DTGVSQNPRHKITKRGQNVTFRCDPISEHNRLYWYRQTLGQGPEFLTYFQNEAQLEKSRLLSDRFSAERPKGSFSTLEIQRTEQGDSAMYLCASSQSRETGELFFGEGSRLTVL.

The V call is TRBV28, the J call TRBJ2-3, with 8 bases identical to TRBD1. The V gene end was trimmed by 6 bases and the J gene end by 2 bases; junction bases not matched to a gene: 7. Germline loops: CDR1 MDHEN, CDR2 SYDVKM. The CDR3 runs 15 residues. CDR3 amino acids: CASSHSGGYTDTQYF. CDR3 bases: TGTGCCAGCAGCCATTCAGGGGGCTACACAGATACGCAGTATTTT.

V gene TRBV27 combines with J gene TRBJ2-7, with 7 bases fitting TRBD2. The germline V gene has CDR1 MNHEY and CDR2 SMNVEV (reference sequence). V trimming: 3 bases; J trimming: 6 bases; junction bases outside the gene matches: 2. The CDR3 runs 12 residues. The CDR3 nucleotides read TGTGCCAGCAGTTTTGGGGGGGGCGAGCAGTACTTC. Residues: CASSFGGGEQYF.

The V call is TRBV14, the J call TRBJ2-2; 15 nucleotides align to TRBD2. V was clipped by 5 bases and J by 7 bases; unmatched bases: 8. Germline CDR1 is SGHDN and CDR2 is FVKESK. This CDR3 spans 17 amino acids. This CDR3 reads CASSTGLAGGPNGELFF. CDR3 DNA: TGTGCCAGCAGCACCGGACTAGCGGGAGGGCCTAACGGGGAGCTGTTTTTT.

The chain's CDR3 is CASRSGVGTTSTDTQYF. The CDR3 nucleotides read TGTGCCAGCAGATCAGGGGTGGGAACAACTAGCACAGATACGCAGTATTTT. The chain uses TRBV9 and TRBJ2-3, with a tentative D call TRBD1 (6 bases). The V gene's germline CDR1 is SGDLS and CDR2 YYNGEE. V lost 5 bases to trimming and J lost 0 bases, with 19 bases between them. The CDR3 totals 17 residues. Full variable domain (remainder filled in from reference TRBV9 and TRBJ2-3): DSGVTQTPKHLITATGQRVTLRCSPRSGDLSVYWYQQSLDQGLQFLIQYYNGEERAKGNILERFSAQQFPDLHSELNLSSLELGDSALYFCASRSGVGTTSTDTQYFGPGTRLTVL.

CDR3 sequence reads: CASSLTPGRGGIQYF. CDR3 nucleotides: TGCGCCAGCAGCCTTACGCCAGGCAGGGGGGGCATTCAGTACTTC. The rearrangement links TRBV5-1 to TRBJ2-4; TRBD1 or TRBD2 may be the D gene (7 bases each). The CDR3 has 15 residues. V shed 4 bases and J shed 9 bases, with 20 bases lying between them. Germline V gives CDR1 SGHRS, CDR2 YFSETQ.

This clone came up once. This chain uses TRBV20-1 with TRBJ2-1, with D unresolved. Trimming left V 5 bases short and J 7 bases short, with 9 bases between. CDR1 and CDR2 from the germline V gene are DFQATT and SNEGSKA (reference sequence). The CDR3 length is 11 residues. Here the CDR3 DNA reads TGCAGTGCTGAAAGTGCGAATGAGCAGTTCTTC. Protein sequence: CSAESANEQFF.

The chain uses TRBV30 and TRBJ1-2; 7 nucleotides align to TRBD1. J gave up 8 bases and V 0 bases, and 12 bases lay outside the gene matches. This CDR3 has 15 residues. Germline CDR1 GTSNPN, CDR2 SVGIG (reference sequence). The CDR3 reads CAWSVGLGNRGGYTF. In DNA form, the CDR3 reads TGTGCCTGGAGTGTAGGGCTCGGGAACAGGGGAGGCTACACCTTC.

The rearrangement links TRBV4-3 to TRBJ2-1; no clear D gene. From germline, CDR1 is LGHNA and CDR2 YSLEER. The V gene lost 1 base and the J gene lost 9 bases, with 10 bases spanning the gap. This CDR3 region has 13 residues. The CDR3 DNA reads as TGCGCCAGCAGCCAAGTCCCTGTCGGTGAGCAGTTCTTC. This gives the protein CASSQVPVGEQFF.

V and J are TRBV28 and TRBJ1-2; TRBD1 might be the D (5 bases). The CDR3 is 15 residues long. CDR1 and CDR2 from the germline V gene are MDHEN and SYDVKM. Between the trimmed V and J ends, which lost 7 bases and 8 bases, there was a span of 23 bases. In DNA, the CDR3 is TGTGCCAGCATCCCCGGGTCGGCAGGGCGGTCCGGCTACACCTTC. Its protein is CASIPGSAGRSGYTF.

This clone is classed as large (0.1 to 1%). The rearrangement links TRBV6-4 to TRBJ2-1; no reliable D call. In germline, CDR1 is MRHNA, CDR2 SNTAGT. The V and J ends lost 6 bases and 5 bases respectively, with 23 bases between them. The CDR3 is made up of 17 amino acids. Here the CDR3 reads CASSPSTVASSNNEQFF. In nucleotides, the CDR3 is TGTGCCAGCAGCCCATCCACGGTTGCGTCCTCAAACAATGAGCAGTTCTTC.

In this sample, this clone turned up once. This chain uses TRBV19 with TRBJ2-7; TRBD1 matches 8 bases. Germline CDR1 is LNHDA and CDR2 is SQIVND (reference sequence). Germline trimming cut 6 bases from V and 4 bases from J; bases unmatched to any gene: 8. The CDR3 totals 14 residues. The CDR3 is CASSITGGRYEQYF. Written as DNA, the CDR3 is TGTGCCAGTAGCATAACAGGGGGAAGATACGAGCAGTACTTC.

Remarks on this clone: Germline and junction disagree at one end, which may indicate a read error. The J gene is TRBJ2-7, the V gene TRBV11-2; D may correspond to TRBD1 or TRBD2 (5 bases each). Germline-derived CDR1 and CDR2 are SGHAT and FQNNGV. This CDR3 region has 13 residues. CDR3 in DNA: TGTGCCAGCAGCTTAGCTCCCCACAGGAGTGGGAGTTTC. It is translated as CASSLAPHRSGSF.